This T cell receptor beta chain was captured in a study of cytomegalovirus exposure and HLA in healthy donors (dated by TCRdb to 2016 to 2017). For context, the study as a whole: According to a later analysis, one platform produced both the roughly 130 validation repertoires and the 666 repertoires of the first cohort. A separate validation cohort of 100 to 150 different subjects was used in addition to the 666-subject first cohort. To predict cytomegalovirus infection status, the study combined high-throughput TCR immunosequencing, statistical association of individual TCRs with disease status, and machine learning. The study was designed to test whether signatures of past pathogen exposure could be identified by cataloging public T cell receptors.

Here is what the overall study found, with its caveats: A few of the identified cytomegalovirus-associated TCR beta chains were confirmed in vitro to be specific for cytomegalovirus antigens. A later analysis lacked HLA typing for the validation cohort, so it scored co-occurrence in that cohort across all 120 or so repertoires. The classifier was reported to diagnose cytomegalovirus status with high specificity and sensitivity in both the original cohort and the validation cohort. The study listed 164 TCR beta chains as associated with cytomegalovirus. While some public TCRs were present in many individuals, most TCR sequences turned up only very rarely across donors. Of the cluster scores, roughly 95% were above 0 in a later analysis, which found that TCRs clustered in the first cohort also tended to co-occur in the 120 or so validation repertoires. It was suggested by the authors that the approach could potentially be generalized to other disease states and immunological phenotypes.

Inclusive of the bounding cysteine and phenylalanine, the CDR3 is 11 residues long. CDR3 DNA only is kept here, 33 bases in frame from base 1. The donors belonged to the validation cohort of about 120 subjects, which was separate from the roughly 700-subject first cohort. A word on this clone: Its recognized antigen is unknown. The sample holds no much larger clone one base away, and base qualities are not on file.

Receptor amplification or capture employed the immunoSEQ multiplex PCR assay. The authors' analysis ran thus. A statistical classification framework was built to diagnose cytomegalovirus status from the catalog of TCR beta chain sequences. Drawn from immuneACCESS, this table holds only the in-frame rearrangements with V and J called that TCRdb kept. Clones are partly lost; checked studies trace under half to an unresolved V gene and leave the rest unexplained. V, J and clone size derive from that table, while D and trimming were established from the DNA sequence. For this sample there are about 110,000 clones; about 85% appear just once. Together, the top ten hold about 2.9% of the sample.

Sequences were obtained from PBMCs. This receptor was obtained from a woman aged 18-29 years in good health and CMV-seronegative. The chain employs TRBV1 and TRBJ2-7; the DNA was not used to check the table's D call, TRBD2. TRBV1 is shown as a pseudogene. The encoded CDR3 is CTSPGEREQYF. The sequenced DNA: TGCACCAGCCCCGGGGAACGCGAGCAGTACTTC.